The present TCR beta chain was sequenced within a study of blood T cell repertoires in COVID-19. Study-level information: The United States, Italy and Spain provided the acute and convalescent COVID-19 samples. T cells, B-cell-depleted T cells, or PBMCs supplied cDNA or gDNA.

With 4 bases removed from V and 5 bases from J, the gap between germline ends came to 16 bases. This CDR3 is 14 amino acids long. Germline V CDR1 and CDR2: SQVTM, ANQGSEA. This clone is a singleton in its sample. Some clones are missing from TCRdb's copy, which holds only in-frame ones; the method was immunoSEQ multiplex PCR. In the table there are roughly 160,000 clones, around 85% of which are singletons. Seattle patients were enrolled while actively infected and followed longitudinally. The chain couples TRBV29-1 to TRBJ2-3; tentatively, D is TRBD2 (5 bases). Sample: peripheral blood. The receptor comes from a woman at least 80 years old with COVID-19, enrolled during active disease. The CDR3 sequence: CSVVVPNAGDTQYF. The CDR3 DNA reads TGCAGCGTTGTAGTTCCTAATGCGGGAGATACGCAGTATTTT.